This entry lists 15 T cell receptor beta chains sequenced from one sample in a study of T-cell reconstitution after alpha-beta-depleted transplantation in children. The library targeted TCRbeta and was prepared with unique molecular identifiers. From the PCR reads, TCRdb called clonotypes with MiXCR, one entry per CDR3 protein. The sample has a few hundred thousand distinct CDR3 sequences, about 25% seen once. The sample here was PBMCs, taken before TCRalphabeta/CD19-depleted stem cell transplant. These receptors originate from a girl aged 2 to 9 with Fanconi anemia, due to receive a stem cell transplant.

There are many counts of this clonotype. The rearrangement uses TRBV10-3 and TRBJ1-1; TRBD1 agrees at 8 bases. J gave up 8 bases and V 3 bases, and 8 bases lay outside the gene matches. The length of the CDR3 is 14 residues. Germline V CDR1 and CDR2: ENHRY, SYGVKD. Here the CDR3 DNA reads TGTGCCATCAGTGACCCCACGGACAGGGCCGAAGCTTTCTTT. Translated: CAISDPTDRAEAFF.

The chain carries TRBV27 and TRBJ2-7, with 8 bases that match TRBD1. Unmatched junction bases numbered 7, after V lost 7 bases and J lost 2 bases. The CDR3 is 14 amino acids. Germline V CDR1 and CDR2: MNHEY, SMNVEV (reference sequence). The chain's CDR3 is CASKLGQGTYEQYF. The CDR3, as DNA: TGTGCCAGCAAACTAGGACAGGGAACCTACGAGCAGTACTTC.

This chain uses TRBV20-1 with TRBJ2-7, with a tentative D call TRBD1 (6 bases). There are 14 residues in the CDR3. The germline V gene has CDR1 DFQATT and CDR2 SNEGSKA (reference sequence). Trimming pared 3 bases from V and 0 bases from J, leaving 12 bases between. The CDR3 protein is CSASLTGSSYEQYF. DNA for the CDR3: TGCAGTGCTAGCCTTACAGGGAGCTCCTACGAGCAGTACTTC.

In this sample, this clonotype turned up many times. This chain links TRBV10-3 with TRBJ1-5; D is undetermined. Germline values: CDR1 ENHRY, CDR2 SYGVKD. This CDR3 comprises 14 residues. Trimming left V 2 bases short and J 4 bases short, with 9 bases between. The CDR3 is CAISEASQNQPQHF. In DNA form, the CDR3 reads TGTGCCATCAGTGAGGCGTCACAGAATCAGCCCCAGCATTTT.

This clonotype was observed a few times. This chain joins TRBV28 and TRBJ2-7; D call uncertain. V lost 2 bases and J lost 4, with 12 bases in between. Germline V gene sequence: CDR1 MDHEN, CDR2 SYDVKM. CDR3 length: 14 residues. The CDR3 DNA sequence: TGTGCCAGCAGTTTAGTCCTCCCCAAGTACGAGCAGTACTTC. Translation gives CASSLVLPKYEQYF.

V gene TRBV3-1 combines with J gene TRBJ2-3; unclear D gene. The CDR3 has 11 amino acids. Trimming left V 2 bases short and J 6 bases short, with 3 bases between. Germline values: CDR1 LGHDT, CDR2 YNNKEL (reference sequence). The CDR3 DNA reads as TGTGCCAGCAGCCAATGGGATACGCAGTATTTT. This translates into CASSQWDTQYF.

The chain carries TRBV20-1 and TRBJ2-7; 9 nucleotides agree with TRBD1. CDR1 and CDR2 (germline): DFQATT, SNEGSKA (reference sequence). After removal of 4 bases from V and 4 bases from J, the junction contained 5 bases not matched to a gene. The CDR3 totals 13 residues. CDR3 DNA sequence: TGCAGTGCTACCGGGACAGGGAGGTACGAGCAGTACTTC. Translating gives CSATGTGRYEQYF.

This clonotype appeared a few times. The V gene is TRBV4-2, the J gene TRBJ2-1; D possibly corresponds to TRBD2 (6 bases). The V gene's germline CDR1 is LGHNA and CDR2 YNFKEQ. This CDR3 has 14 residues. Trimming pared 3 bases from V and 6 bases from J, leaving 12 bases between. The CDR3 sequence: CASSHRRGGNEQFF. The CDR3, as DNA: TGTGCCAGCAGCCACCGGCGGGGAGGCAATGAGCAGTTCTTC.

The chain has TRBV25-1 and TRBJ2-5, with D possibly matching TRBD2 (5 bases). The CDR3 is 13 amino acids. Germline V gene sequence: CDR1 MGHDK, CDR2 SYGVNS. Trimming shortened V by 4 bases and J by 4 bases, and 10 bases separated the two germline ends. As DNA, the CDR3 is TGTGCCAGCAGTGTTAGAGGGCCAGAGACCCAGTACTTC. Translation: CASSVRGPETQYF.

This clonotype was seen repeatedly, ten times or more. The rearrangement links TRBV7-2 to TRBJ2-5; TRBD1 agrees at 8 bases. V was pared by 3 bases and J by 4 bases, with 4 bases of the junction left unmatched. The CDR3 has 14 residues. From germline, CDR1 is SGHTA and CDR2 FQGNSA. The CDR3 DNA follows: TGTGCCAGCAGCTTGGACAGGGCATCAGAGACCCAGTACTTC. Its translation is CASSLDRASETQYF.

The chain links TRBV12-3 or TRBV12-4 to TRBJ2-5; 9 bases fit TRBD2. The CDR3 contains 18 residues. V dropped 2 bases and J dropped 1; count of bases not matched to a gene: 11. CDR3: CASSLSLRRGGFQETQYF. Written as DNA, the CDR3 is TGTGCCAGCAGTTTAAGCCTAAGGCGGGGGGGTTTCCAAGAGACCCAGTACTTC.

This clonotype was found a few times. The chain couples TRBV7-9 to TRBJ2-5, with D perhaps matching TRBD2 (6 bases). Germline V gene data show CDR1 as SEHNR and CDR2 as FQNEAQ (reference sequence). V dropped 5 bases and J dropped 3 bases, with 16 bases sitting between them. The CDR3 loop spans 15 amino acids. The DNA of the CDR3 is TGTGCCAGCAGCATTAGTGGGGGGATGGAAGAGACCCAGTACTTC. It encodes CASSISGGMEETQYF.

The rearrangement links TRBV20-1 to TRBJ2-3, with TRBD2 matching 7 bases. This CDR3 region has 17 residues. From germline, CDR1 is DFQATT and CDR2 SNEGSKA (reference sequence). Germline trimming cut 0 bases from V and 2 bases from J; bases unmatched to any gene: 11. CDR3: CSARDPLAGDPTDTQYF. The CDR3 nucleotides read TGCAGTGCTAGAGATCCCTTGGCGGGGGATCCCACAGATACGCAGTATTTT.

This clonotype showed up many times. The CDR3 region is CSAVEAAGDLYQETQYF. The CDR3 region has the DNA TGCAGTGCCGTCGAGGCAGCGGGGGACCTGTACCAAGAGACCCAGTACTTC. The rearrangement joins TRBV20-1 to TRBJ2-5; 8 bases are a match to TRBD2. The CDR3 length is 17 residues. Germline V gene sequence: CDR1 DFQATT, CDR2 SNEGSKA (reference sequence). V lost 6 bases and J lost 0; bases outside the gene matches: 15.

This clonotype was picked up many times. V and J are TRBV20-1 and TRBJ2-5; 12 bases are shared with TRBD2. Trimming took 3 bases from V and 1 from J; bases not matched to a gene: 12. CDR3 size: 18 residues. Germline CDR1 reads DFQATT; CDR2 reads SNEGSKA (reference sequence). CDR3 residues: CSASRNPTSGGRQETQYF. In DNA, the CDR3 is TGCAGTGCTAGCCGTAACCCGACTAGCGGGGGCCGCCAAGAGACCCAGTACTTC.